The 21 T cell receptor beta chains below were found in one sample sequenced in a study of cytomegalovirus exposure and HLA in healthy donors. Both 60 Vbeta primers and 13 Jbeta primers went into the PCR. Sequenced by immunoSEQ multiplex PCR; TCRdb stores in-frame clones only, minus some. The table shows under 200,000 clones, with less than 75% occurring only once. Material: PBMCs. These receptors all stem from a girl under 18 in good health and CMV-seronegative.

A remark on this clone: Within the sample, other DNA sequences also encode this same CDR3. The rearrangement links TRBV6-1 to TRBJ1-1; no reliable D call. The CDR3 extends over 12 amino acids. V lost 8 bases and J lost 1, with 8 bases in between. Germline V lookup: CDR1 MNHNS, CDR2 SASEGT. CDR3 DNA: TGTGCCAGCCTAGGTCAGAACACTGAAGCTTTCTTT. The encoded protein is CASLGQNTEAFF.

Concerning this clone itself: A read error may produce the germline difference seen at one junction end. As DNA, the CDR3 is TGTGCTAGCAGCGTGGACAGGGATCAGCCCCAGCATTTT. Protein product: CASSVDRDQPQHF. The chain combines TRBV7-7 with TRBJ1-5; TRBD1 matches 8 bases. Germline CDR1 SSHAT, CDR2 FNYEAQ (reference sequence). There are 13 residues in the CDR3.

This clone was detected only once. The gene calls are TRBV15 and TRBJ1-5; the D gene is possibly TRBD1 (6 bases). Germline V gives CDR1 LNHNV, CDR2 YYDKDF (reference sequence). This CDR3 has 18 residues. Trimming left V 1 base short and J 5 bases short, with 21 bases between. DNA for the CDR3: TGTGCCACCAGCAGAGCCAGGGGTCTGGTGGGGGCTGATCAGCCCCAGCATTTT. Translated, it gives CATSRARGLVGADQPQHF.

This sequence joins TRBV15 and TRBJ1-5, with 8 nucleotides matching TRBD1. The V gene's germline CDR1 is LNHNV and CDR2 YYDKDF (reference sequence). This CDR3 has 16 amino acids. The J segment lost 7 bases and the V segment lost 3 bases, leaving 11 bases of the junction unmatched. The CDR3 DNA reads as TGTGCCACCAGCAGGGAGACAGGGGTAGGGCCACAGCCCCAGCATTTT. It translates to CATSRETGVGPQPQHF.

The chain carries TRBV14 and TRBJ1-4; the D is unclear. The germline V and J ends were trimmed by 0 bases and 10 bases, with 15 bases remaining between them. CDR3 length equals 15 residues. CDR1 and CDR2 (germline): SGHDN, FVKESK. The CDR3 here is CASSQDPSRAGKLFF. The CDR3 coding sequence is TGTGCCAGCAGCCAAGACCCATCGAGGGCGGGAAAACTGTTTTTT.

This chain connects TRBV5-4 to TRBJ1-1; tentatively, D is TRBD1 (5 bases). The CDR3 sequence is 13 residues long. Germline assignment: CDR1 SGHNT and CDR2 YYREEE (reference sequence). V lost 1 base and J 5 bases, leaving 9 bases between the germline ends. The CDR3 DNA reads TGTGCCAGCAGCTTGTACGCAGGGACTGAAGCTTTCTTT. This translates into CASSLYAGTEAFF.

The J gene is TRBJ2-7, the V gene TRBV29-1, with TRBD1 identical over 10 bases. The CDR3 is 15 amino acids. With V trimmed by 5 bases and J by 4 bases, 11 bases remained unmatched. CDR1 SQVTM and CDR2 ANQGSEA come from the germline V gene. The CDR3 sequence: CSVFRRDRGIYEQYF. The CDR3 region has the DNA TGCAGCGTTTTTCGTAGGGACAGGGGAATTTACGAGCAGTACTTC.

This rearrangement joins TRBV10-2 to TRBJ2-5; D may be TRBD1 (6 bases). V lost 6 bases and J lost 2, with 7 bases in between. Germline CDR1 reads WSHSY; CDR2 reads SAAADI. The length of the CDR3 is 12 residues. The CDR3 DNA reads TGCGCCAGCAGCCAGGGGCAAGAGACCCAGTACTTC. Translating it yields CASSQGQETQYF.

This chain joins TRBV19 and TRBJ1-1; weak D call: TRBD1 (6 bases). The length of the CDR3 is 14 residues. Germline V lookup: CDR1 LNHDA, CDR2 SQIVND (reference sequence). Trimming took 8 bases from V and 5 from J, leaving 18 bases between them. In DNA form, the CDR3 reads TGTGCCAGTCACCGTGGGGAGGGGGGGACTGAAGCTTTCTTT. Translated, it gives CASHRGEGGTEAFF.

The rearrangement uses TRBV7-9 and TRBJ1-1, with TRBD1 matching over 11 bases. J gave up 5 bases and V 4 bases, and 6 bases lay outside the gene matches. Germline CDR1 SEHNR, CDR2 FQNEAQ (reference sequence). This CDR3 has 15 amino acids. In nucleotides, the CDR3 is TGTGCCAGCAGCTCCCAGGACAGGGGGCCAACTGAAGCTTTCTTT. It translates to CASSSQDRGPTEAFF.

The chain joins TRBV6-1 to TRBJ1-3; D perhaps matches TRBD1 (6 bases). Germline values: CDR1 MNHNS, CDR2 SASEGT. V gave up 5 bases and J gave up 7 bases, with 9 bases separating them. The CDR3 runs to 12 residues. CDR3 nucleotides: TGTGCCAGCAGTACAGGGTGGAACACCATATATTTT. Amino acid sequence: CASSTGWNTIYF.

This chain connects TRBV28 to TRBJ1-2; a weak D match, TRBD1 (5 bases). Germline values: CDR1 MDHEN, CDR2 SYDVKM. The CDR3 totals 13 residues. Trimming stripped 3 bases from V and 4 bases from J, with 9 bases between. The CDR3 DNA reads TGTGCCAGCAGTTTCGGACACCTCTATGGCTACACCTTC. Encoded protein: CASSFGHLYGYTF.

V gene TRBV29-1 combines with J gene TRBJ1-1, with no clear D. The germline V gene has CDR1 SQVTM and CDR2 ANQGSEA. This CDR3 is built from 15 residues. V was shortened by 6 bases and J by 4 bases, with 21 bases between the two germline ends. For the CDR3, the DNA is TGCAGCGTGTCTCAGAGGGTGGGATTGGGCACTGAAGCTTTCTTT. It specifies CSVSQRVGLGTEAFF.

The chain couples TRBV19 to TRBJ2-2; 8 positions agree with TRBD1. J lost 0 bases, V lost 4 bases, and 4 bases had no gene match. Looked up from germline, CDR1 is LNHDA and CDR2 is SQIVND (reference sequence). The CDR3 length is 16 residues. For the CDR3, the DNA is TGTGCCAGTAGTAGTTTGGGACAGGCGAACACCGGGGAGCTGTTTTTT. Translated: CASSSLGQANTGELFF.

The V call is TRBV7-9, the J call TRBJ1-4; no definite D call. The V gene's germline CDR1 is SEHNR and CDR2 FQNEAQ (reference sequence). V was cut by 5 bases and J by 6 bases, with 28 bases left in between. This CDR3 comprises 19 residues. The CDR3 nucleotides are TGTGCCAGCAGCCTTGCGGACCGTTGGACTGGGATGAGGCATGAAAAACTGTTTTTT. It translates to CASSLADRWTGMRHEKLFF.

The chain carries TRBV2 and TRBJ2-7; TRBD2 is a possible D gene (5 bases). V shed 5 bases and J shed 0 bases, with 8 bases lying between them. The CDR3 extends over 13 amino acids. The germline V gene encodes CDR1 SNHLY and CDR2 FYNNEI. In DNA form, the CDR3 reads TGTGCCAGCAGTCCAGCGGCCTCCTACGAGCAGTACTTC. Its protein product is CASSPAASYEQYF.

This sequence joins TRBV6-5 and TRBJ1-5; 9 bases match TRBD1. CDR3 size: 14 residues. Germline V gene lookup returns CDR1 MNHEY and CDR2 SVGAGI. V was pared by 6 bases and J by 6 bases, with 6 bases of the junction left unmatched. In DNA form, the CDR3 reads TGTGCCAGCAGGCCGGGACAGGGAGCTCAGCCCCAGCATTTT. Protein sequence: CASRPGQGAQPQHF.

This clone turned up a few times. The rearrangement uses TRBV2 and TRBJ2-1; 11 bases match TRBD2. Germline V gene sequence: CDR1 SNHLY, CDR2 FYNNEI. Trimming took 7 bases from V and 8 from J; bases not matched to a gene: 13. The CDR3 has 16 residues. CDR3 region: CASTEGRLAGSYEQFF. CDR3 DNA: TGTGCCAGCACCGAAGGTAGACTAGCGGGGTCTTATGAGCAGTTCTTC.

The V call is TRBV18, the J call TRBJ2-5; D is possibly TRBD2 (6 bases). V lost 6 bases to trimming and J lost 4 bases, with 18 bases between them. The CDR3 consists of 15 residues. Per germline, CDR1 KGHSH and CDR2 LQKENI. The CDR3 protein is CASSRDGTSIETQYF. The CDR3, as DNA: TGTGCCAGCTCCCGAGACGGGACTTCGATAGAGACCCAGTACTTC.

V is TRBV7-3 and J is TRBJ1-1, with D perhaps matching TRBD1 (5 bases). Germline lookup yields CDR1 SGHTA and CDR2 FQGTGA. Trimming took 3 bases from V and 1 from J, leaving 6 bases between them. The CDR3 contains 13 residues. Written as DNA, the CDR3 is TGTGCCAGCAGCTTCAGGGAGAACACTGAAGCTTTCTTT. This sequence encodes CASSFRENTEAFF.

The gene calls are TRBV6-1 and TRBJ1-3, with TRBD1 as a possible D gene (6 bases). CDR1 and CDR2 from the germline V gene are MNHNS and SASEGT. The CDR3 sequence is 15 residues long. Deletions cut 5 bases from V and 0 bases from J, with 11 bases between. The CDR3 coding sequence is TGTGCCAGCAGTTCCCAGGGGCTCTCTGGAAACACCATATATTTT. Translating gives CASSSQGLSGNTIYF.